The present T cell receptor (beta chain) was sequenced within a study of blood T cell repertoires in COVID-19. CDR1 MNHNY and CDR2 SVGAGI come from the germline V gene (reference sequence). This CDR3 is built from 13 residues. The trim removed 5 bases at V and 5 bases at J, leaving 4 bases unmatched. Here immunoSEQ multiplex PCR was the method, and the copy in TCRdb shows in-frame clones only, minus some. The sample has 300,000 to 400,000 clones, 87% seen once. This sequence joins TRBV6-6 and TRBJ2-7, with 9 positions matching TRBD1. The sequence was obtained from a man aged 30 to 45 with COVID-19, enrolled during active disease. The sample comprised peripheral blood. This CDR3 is CASSPQGANEQYF. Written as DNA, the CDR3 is TGTGCCAGCAGTCCACAGGGGGCCAACGAGCAGTACTTC.